The next 3 T cell receptor beta chains were all read from a single sample in a study of blood T cells in healthy people across ages. With a J-beta primer mix and a sample-barcoded 5' primer, a second PCR ran about 6 to 11 cycles. TCRdb used MiXCR to reprocess the 5' RACE reads, holding one entry per CDR3 protein. The table includes about 640,000 distinct CDR3 sequences, around three fifths detected once. Sequencing was done on a sample of blood. All receptors derive from a man aged 60-69 years in good health.

Details on this clonotype: A much larger clone lies a single base off, so this may be a read error. The V call is TRBV6-4, the J call TRBJ2-1; the match to TRBD1 covers 8 bases. The length of the CDR3 is 14 residues. Germline-derived CDR1 and CDR2 are MRHNA and SNTAGT. V shed 3 bases, J shed 10 bases, and the junction held 8 bases outside the gene matches. Here the CDR3 reads CASSDGQGSMEQFF. The CDR3 bases are TGTGCCAGCAGTGATGGACAGGGATCTATGGAGCAGTTCTTC.

The CDR3 region has the DNA TGCAGTGCTCAGTCCGCCGGGGGGCCAGAGACCCAGTACTTC. It is translated as CSAQSAGGPETQYF. V usage is TRBV20-1 and J usage is TRBJ2-5; D possibly corresponds to TRBD2 (7 bases). The V and J ends lost 5 bases and 4 bases respectively, with 17 bases between them. Germline values: CDR1 DFQATT, CDR2 SNEGSKA (reference sequence). This CDR3 comprises 14 residues.

The chain joins TRBV6-5 to TRBJ2-4; 8 bases match TRBD1. The trim removed 6 bases at V and 8 bases at J, leaving 9 bases unmatched. CDR1 is MNHEY and CDR2 is SVGAGI in the germline V gene. There are 14 residues in the CDR3. CDR3 in amino acids: CASSFGQGRDIQYF. CDR3 nucleotide sequence: TGTGCCAGCAGCTTTGGACAGGGCCGGGACATTCAGTACTTC.